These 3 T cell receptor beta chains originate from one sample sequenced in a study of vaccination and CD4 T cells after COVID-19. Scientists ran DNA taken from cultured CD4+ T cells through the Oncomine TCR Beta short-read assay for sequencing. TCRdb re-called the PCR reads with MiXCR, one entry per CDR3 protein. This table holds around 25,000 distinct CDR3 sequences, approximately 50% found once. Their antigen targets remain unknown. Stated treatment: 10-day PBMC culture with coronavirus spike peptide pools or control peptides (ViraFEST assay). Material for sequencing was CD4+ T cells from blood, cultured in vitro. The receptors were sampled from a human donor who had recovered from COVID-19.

Here the CDR3 reads CSVGPSQAYGYTF. CDR3 DNA sequence: TGCAGCGTCGGCCCCTCACAAGCCTATGGCTACACCTTC. J is TRBJ1-2 and V is TRBV29-1; D unclear. This CDR3 spans 13 amino acids. Trimming removed 6 bases from V and 4 bases from J, with 15 bases in between. The V gene's germline CDR1 is SQVTM and CDR2 ANQGSEA.

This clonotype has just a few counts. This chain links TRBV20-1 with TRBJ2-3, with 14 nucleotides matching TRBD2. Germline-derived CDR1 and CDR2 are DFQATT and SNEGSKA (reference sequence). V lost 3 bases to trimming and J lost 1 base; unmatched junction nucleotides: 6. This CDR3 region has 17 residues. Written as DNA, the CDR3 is TGCAGTGCTAGCCAGACTAGCGGGGGGGGTGGCACAGATACGCAGTATTTT. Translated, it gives CSASQTSGGGGTDTQYF.

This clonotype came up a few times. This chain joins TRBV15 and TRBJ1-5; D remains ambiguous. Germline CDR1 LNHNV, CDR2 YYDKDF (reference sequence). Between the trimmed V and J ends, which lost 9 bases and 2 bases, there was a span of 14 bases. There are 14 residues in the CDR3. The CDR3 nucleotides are TGTGCCACTAAAGAGTCAAGCGGCAATCAGCCCCAGCATTTT. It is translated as CATKESSGNQPQHF.